This record concerns one T cell receptor beta chain sequence. Its antigen is currently not known. Base qualities are missing; no much larger clone stands one base away. Other DNA sequences in this sample translate to the same CDR3. The sample belongs to a study of CD4+ T cells in melanoma (dated by TCRdb to the early 2020s). Context from the whole study: The study investigated neoantigen-specific CD4+ T cells in human melanoma.

Preparation of the library involved the immunoSEQ multiplex PCR assay. Held by TCRdb, this immuneACCESS table contains in-frame sequences only and omits some clones. Under half of the omission traces to an unresolved V gene where checked; the cause of the rest is unknown. In all, the sample holds 9,400 or so clones, and about 73% of those were seen once. Roughly 24% of the sample is in the top ten clones. The donors were melanoma patients. What the study reported, not specific to this receptor: Neoantigen-specific CD4+ T cells in melanoma were reported to have a range of differentiation states. The report described a correlation between neoantigen-specific CD4+ T cells and the function of CD8+ T cells, macrophages and B cells.

Trimming leaves V shorter by 4 bases and J shorter by 0 bases, with the junction holding 7 bases beyond the gene matches. The CDR3 has 16 amino acids, counting the end cysteine and phenylalanine. Left in the record is the CDR3 DNA by itself, 48 bases read in frame from the first base. CDR1 and CDR2 were assigned from the germline V gene (reference sequence) as SGHNT and YYREEE. The material sequenced was cells from a culture (not recorded whether cultured in vitro). The sequence derives from a human donor with melanoma. The chain employs TRBV5-4 and TRBJ2-3; TRBD2 aligns with 8 central bases. Read as DNA, the sequence is TGTGCCAGCAGCCTCGGAGCGGGGGTCAGCACAGATACGCAGTATTTT. Protein translation: CASSLGAGVSTDTQYF.